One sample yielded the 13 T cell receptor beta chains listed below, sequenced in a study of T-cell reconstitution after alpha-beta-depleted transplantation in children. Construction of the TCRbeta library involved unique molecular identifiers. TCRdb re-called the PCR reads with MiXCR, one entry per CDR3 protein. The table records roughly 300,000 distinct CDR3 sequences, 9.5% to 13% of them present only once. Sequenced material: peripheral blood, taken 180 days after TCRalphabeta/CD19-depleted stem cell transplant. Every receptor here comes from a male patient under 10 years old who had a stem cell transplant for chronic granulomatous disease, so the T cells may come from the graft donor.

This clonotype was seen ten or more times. The CDR3 nucleotides are TGCGCCAGCAGTCATGGACAGGGGGCCGATGGCTACACCTTC. It yields the protein CASSHGQGADGYTF. The chain joins TRBV5-1 to TRBJ1-2; 11 bases align to TRBD1. CDR3 length: 14 residues. V trimming: 5 bases; J trimming: 6 bases; junction bases outside the gene matches: 6. The germline V gene has CDR1 SGHRS and CDR2 YFSETQ.

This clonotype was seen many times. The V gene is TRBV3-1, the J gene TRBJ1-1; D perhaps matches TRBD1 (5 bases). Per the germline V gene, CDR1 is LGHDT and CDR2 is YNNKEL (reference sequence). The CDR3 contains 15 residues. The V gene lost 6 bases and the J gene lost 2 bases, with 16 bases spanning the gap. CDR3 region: CASRSDTLFNTEAFF. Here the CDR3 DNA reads TGTGCCAGCAGATCGGACACCCTCTTCAACACTGAAGCTTTCTTT.

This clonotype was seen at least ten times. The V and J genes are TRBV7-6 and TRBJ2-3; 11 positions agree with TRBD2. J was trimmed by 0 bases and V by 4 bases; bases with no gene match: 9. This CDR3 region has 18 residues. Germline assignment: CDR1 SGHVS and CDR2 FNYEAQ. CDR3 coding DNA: TGTGCCAGCAGCTATCTAGCGGGAGGCCCCGCTAGCACAGATACGCAGTATTTT. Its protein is CASSYLAGGPASTDTQYF.

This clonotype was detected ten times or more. The CDR3 nucleotides read TGTGCCAGCAGTTTACTAGCGGGGGGAGTCTACGAGCAGTACTTC. Translated, it gives CASSLLAGGVYEQYF. The V and J genes are TRBV6-6 and TRBJ2-7; 12 bases line up with TRBD2. The junction had 4 bases not matched to a gene; V was cut back by 4 bases and J by 3 bases. The CDR3 has 15 residues. CDR1 and CDR2 from the germline V gene are MNHNY and SVGAGI (reference sequence).

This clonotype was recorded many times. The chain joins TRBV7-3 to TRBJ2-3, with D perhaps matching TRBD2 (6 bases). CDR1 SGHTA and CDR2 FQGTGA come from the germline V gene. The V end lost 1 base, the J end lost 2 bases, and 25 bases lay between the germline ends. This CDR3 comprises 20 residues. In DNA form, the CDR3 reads TGTGCCAGCAGCTTAAGGGCTCGGGTTTCGGGACTTTCTTCCACAGATACGCAGTATTTT. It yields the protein CASSLRARVSGLSSTDTQYF. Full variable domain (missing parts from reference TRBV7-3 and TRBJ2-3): GAGVSQTPSNKVTEKGKYVELRCDPISGHTALYWYRQSLGQGPEFLIYFQGTGAADDSGLPNDRFFAVRPEGSVSTLKIQRTERGDSAVYLCASSLRARVSGLSSTDTQYFGPGTRLTVL.

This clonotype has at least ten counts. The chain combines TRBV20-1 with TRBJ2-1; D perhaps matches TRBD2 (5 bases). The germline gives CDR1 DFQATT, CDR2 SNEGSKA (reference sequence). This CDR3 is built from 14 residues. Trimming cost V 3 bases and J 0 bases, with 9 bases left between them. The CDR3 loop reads CSARRASSYNEQFF. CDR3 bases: TGCAGTGCTAGGAGGGCGAGCTCCTACAATGAGCAGTTCTTC.

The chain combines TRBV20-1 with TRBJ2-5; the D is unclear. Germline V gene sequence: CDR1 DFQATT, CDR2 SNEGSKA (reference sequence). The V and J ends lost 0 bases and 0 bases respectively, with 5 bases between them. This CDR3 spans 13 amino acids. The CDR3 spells CSARDSYQETQYF. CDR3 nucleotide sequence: TGCAGTGCTAGAGACAGCTACCAAGAGACCCAGTACTTC.

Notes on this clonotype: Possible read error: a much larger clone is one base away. CDR3 coding DNA: TGTGCCAGTAGTATAGACGAATGGACGAAAGAGACCCAGTCCTTC. Translating gives CASSIDEWTKETQSF. The rearrangement joins TRBV19 to TRBJ2-5; D uncertain. Germline V gene lookup returns CDR1 LNHDA and CDR2 SQIVND (reference sequence). The length of the CDR3 is 15 residues.

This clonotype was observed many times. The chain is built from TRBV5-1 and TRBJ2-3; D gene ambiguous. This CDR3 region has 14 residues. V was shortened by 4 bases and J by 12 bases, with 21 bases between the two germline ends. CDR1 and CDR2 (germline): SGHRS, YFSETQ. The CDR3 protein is CASSPDVRAWAQYF. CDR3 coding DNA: TGCGCCAGCAGCCCGGATGTCCGGGCCTGGGCTCAGTATTTT.

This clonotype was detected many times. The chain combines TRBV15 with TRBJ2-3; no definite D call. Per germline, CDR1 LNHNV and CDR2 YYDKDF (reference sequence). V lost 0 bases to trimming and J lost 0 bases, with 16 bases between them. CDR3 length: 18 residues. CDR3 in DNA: TGTGCCACCAGCAGAGATCACGGAGTTTCGTCTAGCACAGATACGCAGTATTTT. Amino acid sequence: CATSRDHGVSSSTDTQYF.

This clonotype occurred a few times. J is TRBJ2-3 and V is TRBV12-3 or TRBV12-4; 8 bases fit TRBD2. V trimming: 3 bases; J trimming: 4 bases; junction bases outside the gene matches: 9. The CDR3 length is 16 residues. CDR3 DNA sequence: TGTGCCAGCAGTTTGGTCGAACTAGCGGTCCCAGATACGCAGTATTTT. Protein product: CASSLVELAVPDTQYF.

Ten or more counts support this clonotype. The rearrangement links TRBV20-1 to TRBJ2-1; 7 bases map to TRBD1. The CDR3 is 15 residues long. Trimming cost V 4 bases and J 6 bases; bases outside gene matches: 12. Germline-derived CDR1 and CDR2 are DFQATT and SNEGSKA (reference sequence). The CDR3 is CSANTDDRVGNEQFF. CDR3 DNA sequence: TGCAGTGCTAACACCGACGACAGGGTTGGCAATGAGCAGTTCTTC.

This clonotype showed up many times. The CDR3 DNA sequence: TGCGCCAGCAGTGAGTCGGCGGGAGGGCCTCGTGAGCAGTTCTTC. This gives the protein CASSESAGGPREQFF. V gene TRBV10-2 combines with J gene TRBJ2-1; 9 bases agree with TRBD2. The CDR3 contains 15 residues. Germline V gives CDR1 WSHSY, CDR2 SAAADI. V lost 0 bases to trimming and J lost 9 bases; unmatched junction nucleotides: 6.